This T cell receptor (beta chain) appears in the sequencing data of a study of T cell responses to AZD1222 COVID-19 vaccine. Some clones are missing from TCRdb's copy, which holds only in-frame ones; the method was immunoSEQ multiplex PCR. The sample holds over 140,000 clones, roughly 92% seen once. The table lists this clone with a few counts. The germline V gene has CDR1 SGHVS and CDR2 FQNEAQ. The CDR3 has 16 amino acids. Trimming removed 1 base from V and 4 bases from J, with 13 bases in between. The specimen comprised peripheral blood, sampled on day 0 of AZD1222 vaccination. The chain couples TRBV7-8 to TRBJ1-4; no definite D call. This clonotype was sampled from an adult in good health. This CDR3 is CASSLEVGGINEKLFF. The DNA of the CDR3 is TGTGCCAGCAGCTTAGAAGTTGGAGGTATTAATGAAAAACTGTTTTTT. Full variable domain (outside the CDR3, taken from reference TRBV7-8 and TRBJ1-4): GAGVSQSPRYKVAKRGQDVALRCDPISGHVSLFWYQQALGQGPEFLTYFQNEAQLDKSGLPSDRFFAERPEGSVSTLKIQRTQQEDSAVYLCASSLEVGGINEKLFFGSGTQLSVL.